This is a list of T cell receptor beta chains from one sample in a study of CD8+ T cells in alopecia areata. The repertoire was sequenced with immunoSEQ multiplex PCR; TCRdb's copy has only in-frame clones and lacks some. The repertoire holds about 160,000 clones, with less than 70% as singletons. Sequenced material: CD4+ T cells sorted from blood, taken at week 24, from a patient treated with tofacitinib. The receptors originated from a human donor with alopecia areata. CDR3s include the opening cysteine and the closing phenylalanine or tryptophan. The order of the fields is J gene, V gene, clone size, D gene, CDR3 DNA, CDR3 protein. The D gene is left open where the match is weak. Clone size appears in some rows only: once, few, many, or a class for an expanded clone.

j_gene: TRBJ2-3
v_gene: TRBV5-1
abundance: .
d_gene: .
CDR3nt: TGCGCCAGCAGCGGGGGGACAGGCACAGATACGCAGTATTTT
CDR3aa: CASSGGTGTDTQYF

j_gene: TRBJ2-5
v_gene: TRBV14
abundance: few
d_gene: .
CDR3nt: TGTGCCAGCAGCCAAGAAAGGCAGACCCAGTACTTC
CDR3aa: CASSQERQTQYF

j_gene: TRBJ2-7
v_gene: TRBV29-1
abundance: few
d_gene: TRBD1
CDR3nt: TGCAGCGTTGCCTATGGAGGGGACAGGGGACAGCAGTACTTC
CDR3aa: CSVAYGGDRGQQYF

j_gene: TRBJ2-2
v_gene: TRBV29-1
abundance: .
d_gene: .
CDR3nt: TGCAGCGGACGGGACACCGCCACCGGGGAGCTGTTTTTT
CDR3aa: CSGRDTATGELFF

j_gene: TRBJ2-7
v_gene: TRBV29-1
abundance: few
d_gene: .
CDR3nt: TGCAGCGGCATCACAGGCTACGAGCAGTACTTC
CDR3aa: CSGITGYEQYF

j_gene: TRBJ1-2
v_gene: TRBV29-1
abundance: .
d_gene: .
CDR3nt: TGCAGCGTCAAAACAGGATTACATGGCTACACCTTC
CDR3aa: CSVKTGLHGYTF

j_gene: TRBJ1-4
v_gene: TRBV30
abundance: .
d_gene: TRBD1
CDR3nt: TGTGCCTGGCGGACAGGGGTCCATGAAAAACTGTTTTTT
CDR3aa: CAWRTGVHEKLFF

j_gene: TRBJ1-1
v_gene: TRBV6-5
abundance: .
d_gene: .
CDR3nt: TGTGCCAGCAGTTACTCGGGGAGCAGAGCTTTCTTT
CDR3aa: CASSYSGSRAFF

j_gene: TRBJ2-2
v_gene: TRBV5-1
abundance: .
d_gene: .
CDR3nt: TGCGCCAGTTCAAGACAGGAGTACACCGGGGAGCTGTTTTTT
CDR3aa: CASSRQEYTGELFF

j_gene: TRBJ2-3
v_gene: TRBV25-1
abundance: .
d_gene: .
CDR3nt: TGTGCCAGCTCTCAGCGGGCGGGTGATACGCAGTATTTT
CDR3aa: CASSQRAGDTQYF

j_gene: TRBJ1-1
v_gene: TRBV29-1
abundance: few
d_gene: TRBD1
CDR3nt: TGCAGCACTCTACAGGGGGGGGACACTGAAGCTTTCTTT
CDR3aa: CSTLQGGDTEAFF

j_gene: TRBJ2-7
v_gene: TRBV5-1
abundance: .
d_gene: TRBD2
CDR3nt: TGCGCCAGCAGCTTGCGGGGGGAGCTCTACGAGCAGTACTTC
CDR3aa: CASSLRGELYEQYF

j_gene: TRBJ1-5
v_gene: TRBV7-2
abundance: .
d_gene: .
CDR3nt: TGTGCCAGCAGCCCCAACAGGGATAATCAGCCCCAGCATTTT
CDR3aa: CASSPNRDNQPQHF

j_gene: TRBJ2-7
v_gene: TRBV30
abundance: .
d_gene: .
CDR3nt: TGTGCCACTGTAACTCGGGGGAGCTCCTACGAGCAGTACTTC
CDR3aa: CATVTRGSSYEQYF

j_gene: TRBJ2-5
v_gene: TRBV30
abundance: .
d_gene: .
CDR3nt: TGTGCCTGGAGTCGTGGACAGTTGGGCCGCGTGGAGACCCAGTACTTC
CDR3aa: CAWSRGQLGRVETQYF

j_gene: TRBJ2-3
v_gene: TRBV5-1
abundance: few
d_gene: .
CDR3nt: TGCGCCAGCAGCTTGGTATCCCCAACCGGGGCGCAAGTGGATACGCAGTATTTT
CDR3aa: CASSLVSPTGAQVDTQYF

j_gene: TRBJ2-7
v_gene: TRBV2
abundance: .
d_gene: .
CDR3nt: TGTGCCAGCAGCAAGGGGGGGACGGAATCCTACGAGCAGTACTTC
CDR3aa: CASSKGGTESYEQYF

j_gene: TRBJ1-1
v_gene: TRBV30
abundance: .
d_gene: .
CDR3nt: TGTGCCTGGACGAACATTGGGGGGAGGACTGAAGCTTTCTTT
CDR3aa: CAWTNIGGRTEAFF